The entry below gives a single TCR beta chain sequence along with its context. The source of the sample is a study of shared clonotypes between healthy human individuals. Terminally differentiated effector memory CD45RA+ cells were excluded by CCR7 positive selection of CD45RO-negative cells. Profiled with immunoSEQ multiplex PCR; TCRdb holds only in-frame clones, not every one. The repertoire has millions of clones, more than 85% of them found once; the top ten carry roughly 1.7%. The CDR3 is 13 residues long. Trimming cost V 0 bases and J 7 bases, with 12 bases left between them. Germline V CDR1 and CDR2: GTSNPN, SVGIG (reference sequence).

This clonotype was sampled from a man younger than 30 in good health. Some clones in this sample may be carry-over from other donors' samples. The specimen was naive CD8+ T cells from PBMCs. V usage is TRBV30 and J usage is TRBJ1-1, with D tentatively TRBD1 (6 bases). CDR3 nucleotides: TGTGCCTGGAGTGTGTTGCAGGGGAGTGAAGCTTTCTTT. It translates to CAWSVLQGSEAFF.